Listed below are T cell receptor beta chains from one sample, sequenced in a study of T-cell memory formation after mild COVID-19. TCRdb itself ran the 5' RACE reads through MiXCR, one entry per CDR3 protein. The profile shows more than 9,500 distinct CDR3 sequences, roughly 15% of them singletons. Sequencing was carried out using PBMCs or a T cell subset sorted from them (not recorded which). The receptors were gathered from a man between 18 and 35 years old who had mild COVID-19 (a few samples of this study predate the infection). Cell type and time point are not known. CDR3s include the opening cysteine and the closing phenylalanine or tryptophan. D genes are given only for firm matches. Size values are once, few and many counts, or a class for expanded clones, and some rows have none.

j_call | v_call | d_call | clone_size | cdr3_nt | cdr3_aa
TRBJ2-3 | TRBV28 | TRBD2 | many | TGTGCCAGCAGTCCGAGGCGGGGGGTCACAGATACGCAGTATTTT | CASSPRRGVTDTQYF
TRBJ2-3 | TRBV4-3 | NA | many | TGCGCCAGCAGCCACTACCTTCCCGACCTGATTGGGGGTACGGATACGCAGTATTTT | CASSHYLPDLIGGTDTQYF
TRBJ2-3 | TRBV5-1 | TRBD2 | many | TGCGCCAGCAGCCTCCTAGCGGGGGGGCCCCCAGATACGCAGTATTTT | CASSLLAGGPPDTQYF
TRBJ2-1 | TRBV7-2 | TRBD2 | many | TGTGCCAGCCTTGTCGCGGGGGGGGCCGACAATGAGCAGTTCTTC | CASLVAGGADNEQFF
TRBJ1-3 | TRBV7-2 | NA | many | TGTGCCAGCAGCTTTACCGGAGGTCCGATCTCTGGAAACACCATATATTTT | CASSFTGGPISGNTIYF
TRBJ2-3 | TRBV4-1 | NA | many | TGCGCCAGCAGCCACCGGGACATAAGCACAGATACGCAGTATTTT | CASSHRDISTDTQYF
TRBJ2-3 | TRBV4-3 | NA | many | TGCGCCAGCAGCCAGCGAGGACGCCAGTATTTT | CASSQRGRQYF
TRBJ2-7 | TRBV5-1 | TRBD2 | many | TGCGCCAGCAGCTTTGCCCCCGGGACTAGCTTCTACGAGCAGTACTTC | CASSFAPGTSFYEQYF
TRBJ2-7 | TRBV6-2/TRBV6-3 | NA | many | TGTGCCAGCAGTTACTCGGTGATAGCCCGTTCAGGGGAGCAGTACTTC | CASSYSVIARSGEQYF
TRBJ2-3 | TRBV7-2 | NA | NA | TGTGCCAGCAGCTTAGTGTTGGGAGCCACAGATACGCAGTATTTT | CASSLVLGATDTQYF
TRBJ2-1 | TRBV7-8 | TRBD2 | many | TGTGCCAGCAGCTTAGCGCAGGGACTAGCGTACAATGAGCAGTTCTTC | CASSLAQGLAYNEQFF
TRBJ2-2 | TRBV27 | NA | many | TGTGCCAGCGGGCTTCTCTCCACCGGGGAGCTGTTTTTT | CASGLLSTGELFF
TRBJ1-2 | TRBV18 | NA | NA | TGTGCCAGCTCACCACCGCTCACACACTATGGCTACACCTTC | CASSPPLTHYGYTF
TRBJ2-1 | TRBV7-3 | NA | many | TGTGCCAGCAGCTCAACACCCTACAATGAGCAGTTCTTC | CASSSTPYNEQFF
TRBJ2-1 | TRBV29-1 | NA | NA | TGCAGCGTTGTTGTGGTCGGCGGCAATGAGCAGTTCTTC | CSVVVVGGNEQFF
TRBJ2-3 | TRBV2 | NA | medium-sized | TGTGCCAGCAGTGAAGTGCCAGGATGGGATACGCAGTATTTT | CASSEVPGWDTQYF
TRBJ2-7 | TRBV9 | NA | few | TGTGCCAGCAGCGTAGGTCCATCGGCAGGGTCAAGCTACGAGCAGTACTTC | CASSVGPSAGSSYEQYF
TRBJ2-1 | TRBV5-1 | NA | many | TGCGCCAGCAGCTTACCCCCCCGCCAGGGATCGAGGTCCTACAATGAGCAGTTCTTC | CASSLPPRQGSRSYNEQFF
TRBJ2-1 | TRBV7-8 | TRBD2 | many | TGTGCCAGCAGCACCCCCGCTTTGGTAGCGGGGTACGCTACCTACAATGAGCAGTTCTTC | CASSTPALVAGYATYNEQFF
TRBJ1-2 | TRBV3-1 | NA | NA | TGTGCCAGCAGCCAAGAAGGGGCGGGAGGGAGGAACTATGGCTACACCTTC | CASSQEGAGGRNYGYTF
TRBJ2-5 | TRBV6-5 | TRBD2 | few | TGTGCCAGCAGACCCCGTAGGCTAGCGGGGGTTCAAGAGACCCAGTACTTC | CASRPRRLAGVQETQYF
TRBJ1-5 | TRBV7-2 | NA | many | TGTGCCAGCAGTTCATCGTTTCAGCCCCAGCATTTT | CASSSSFQPQHF
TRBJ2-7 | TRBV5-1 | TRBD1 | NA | TGCGCCAGCACCCTACAGGGGGCGATTAGCGAGCAGTACTTC | CASTLQGAISEQYF
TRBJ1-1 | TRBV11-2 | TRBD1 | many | TGTGCCAGCAGCTTTGGAGGGACAGGGTCTGTCGCTGAAGCTTTCTTT | CASSFGGTGSVAEAFF
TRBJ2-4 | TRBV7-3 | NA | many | TGTGCCAGCAGCTCGGCAGGGGGACTAGCCAAAAACATTCAGTACTTC | CASSSAGGLAKNIQYF
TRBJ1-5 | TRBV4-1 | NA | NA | TGCGCCAGCAGCCAGAAAATGGGGCCAACCGGCCGGTGGGGCGGACAGCCCCAGCATTTT | CASSQKMGPTGRWGGQPQHF
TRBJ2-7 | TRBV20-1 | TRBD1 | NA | TGCAGTGCTAGAGGGGACAGGGGTGCCTACGAGCAGTACTTC | CSARGDRGAYEQYF
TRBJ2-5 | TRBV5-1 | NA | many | TGCGCCAGCAGCCCCTTGGGAAGCCAAGAGACCCAGTACTTC | CASSPLGSQETQYF
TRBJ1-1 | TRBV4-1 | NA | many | TGCGCCAGCAGCCGAGGGAACACTGAAGCTTTCTTT | CASSRGNTEAFF
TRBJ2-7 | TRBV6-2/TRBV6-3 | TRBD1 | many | TGTGCCAGCAGTTACTGGACAGGGGATGGCGACGAGCAGTACTTC | CASSYWTGDGDEQYF
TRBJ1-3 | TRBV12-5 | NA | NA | TGTGCTAGTGGTTCCACAGGAAACACCATATATTTT | CASGSTGNTIYF
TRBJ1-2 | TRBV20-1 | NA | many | TGCAGTGTTTCGATGGGGTATAGGTTGAATGGCTACACCTTC | CSVSMGYRLNGYTF
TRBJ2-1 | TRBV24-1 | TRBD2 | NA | TGTGCCACCAGTGATTTAGTAGCGGGGGTCTACAATGAGCAGTTCTTC | CATSDLVAGVYNEQFF
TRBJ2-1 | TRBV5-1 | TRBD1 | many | TGCGCCAGCAGCTTGGGGGGACAGGGCTCCTACAATGAGCAGTTCTTC | CASSLGGQGSYNEQFF
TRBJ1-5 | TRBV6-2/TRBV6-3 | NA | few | TGTGCCAGCAGTCCGACGGCGAATCAGCCCCAGCATTTT | CASSPTANQPQHF
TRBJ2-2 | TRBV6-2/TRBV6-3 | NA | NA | TGTGCCAGCCTAATGCGGGGGCCGGCCGGGGAGCTGTTTTTT | CASLMRGPAGELFF